Presented here are 27 T cell receptor beta chains from one specimen sequenced in a study of neurological immune-mediated disorders. Each CDR3 protein is one row after TCRdb ran MiXCR on the 5' RACE reads. This table holds around 97,000 distinct CDR3 sequences, approximately 10% found once. The sample's time point: longitudinal time-point 3. The source material was PBMCs. The source is a female donor with HTLV-1-associated myelopathy (HAM/TSP).

This clonotype showed up many times. The chain is built from TRBV20-1 and TRBJ2-7, with 13 positions matching TRBD2. This CDR3 is built from 14 residues. Germline V gives CDR1 DFQATT, CDR2 SNEGSKA (reference sequence). V trimming: 4 bases; J trimming: 3 bases; junction bases outside the gene matches: 3. The CDR3 protein is CSAKGLAGDYEQYF. CDR3 nucleotide sequence: TGCAGTGCTAAAGGACTAGCGGGGGACTACGAGCAGTACTTC.

This clonotype has a single count. This may come from a read error, since a much larger clone is one base off. Written as DNA, the CDR3 is TGTGCCAGCAGCAGAGACAAGGGTGGCTCCTACGAGCAGTACTTC. It yields the protein CASSRDKGGSYEQYF. This chain links TRBV11-2 with TRBJ2-7, with D unclear. V was trimmed by 5 bases and J by 0 bases, leaving 14 bases between them. This CDR3 contains 15 residues. Germline V lookup: CDR1 SGHAT, CDR2 FQNNGV.

This clonotype was observed once. This clone may be a read error of a much larger clone one base away. The chain links TRBV5-5 to TRBJ2-6; D unresolved. The CDR3 covers 13 residues. CDR1 is SGHKS, CDR2 YYEKEE, per germline (reference sequence). Trimming shortened V by 7 bases and J by 3 bases, and 8 bases separated the two germline ends. CDR3 loop: CASQDFGANVLTF. The CDR3 DNA reads TGTGCCAGCCAGGATTTTGGGGCCAACGTCCTGACTTTC.

This clonotype was observed many times. The rearrangement uses TRBV20-1 and TRBJ2-7; D remains unclear. Germline V CDR1 and CDR2: DFQATT, SNEGSKA (reference sequence). CDR3 length: 13 amino acids. Trimming took off 1 base at V and 4 bases at J, with 11 bases between the two ends. The CDR3 spells CSARVPSRYEQYF. The CDR3 bases are TGCAGTGCTAGAGTCCCCTCTAGGTACGAGCAGTACTTC.

This clonotype came up many times. The chain is built from TRBV20-1 and TRBJ2-4; D remains ambiguous. Germline assignment: CDR1 DFQATT and CDR2 SNEGSKA (reference sequence). V dropped 6 bases and J dropped 0 bases, with 9 bases sitting between them. The CDR3 has 13 residues. The CDR3 is CSAVTTAKNIQYF. CDR3 sequence (DNA): TGCAGTGCCGTGACGACAGCCAAAAACATTCAGTACTTC.

There are many counts of this clonotype. This chain uses TRBV12-3 or TRBV12-4 with TRBJ2-5; 7 positions agree with TRBD1. V gave up 6 bases and J gave up 2 bases; unmatched junction bases: 6. This CDR3 has 14 amino acids. The CDR3: CASREGTAQETQYF. Written as DNA, the CDR3 is TGTGCCAGCAGGGAAGGGACAGCTCAAGAGACCCAGTACTTC.

The rearrangement joins TRBV20-1 to TRBJ2-7; D ambiguous. Germline V CDR1 and CDR2: DFQATT, SNEGSKA (reference sequence). The V end was cut by 0 bases, the J end by 6 bases, with 12 bases between. CDR3 length: 13 amino acids. The CDR3 nucleotides read TGCAGTGCTAGAGATTCGGGCCCCGGCGAGCAGTACTTC. Protein sequence: CSARDSGPGEQYF.

In its sample, this clonotype was seen many times. This rearrangement joins TRBV14 to TRBJ1-6; 7 nucleotides match TRBD1. The V gene end was trimmed by 4 bases and the J gene end by 14 bases; junction bases not matched to a gene: 8. Germline V gives CDR1 SGHDN, CDR2 FVKESK. This CDR3 comprises 13 residues. The CDR3 DNA is TGTGCCAGCAGCCCATTTTCGACAGGGACCCTCCACTTT. This encodes CASSPFSTGTLHF.

This clonotype was counted many times. The chain uses TRBV10-3 and TRBJ1-1; D gene ambiguous. The germline V gene encodes CDR1 ENHRY and CDR2 SYGVKD. Trimming removed 8 bases at V and 0 bases at J, with 10 bases between. CDR3 length: 13 residues. The CDR3 region is CAIQPTVNTEAFF. The CDR3 bases are TGTGCCATCCAACCGACGGTGAACACTGAAGCTTTCTTT.

V is TRBV20-1 and J is TRBJ2-2; D might be TRBD2 (5 bases). Trimming left V 2 bases short and J 5 bases short, with 15 bases between. Per the germline V gene, CDR1 is DFQATT and CDR2 is SNEGSKA (reference sequence). The CDR3 is 15 amino acids. The CDR3 protein is CSARMGEGGTGELFF. The CDR3 coding sequence is TGCAGTGCTAGAATGGGAGAGGGTGGGACCGGGGAGCTGTTTTTT.

This clonotype was found many times. The J gene is TRBJ2-7, the V gene TRBV20-1; 10 bases are shared with TRBD1. This CDR3 contains 14 residues. Losses at the gene ends were 3 bases for V and 6 bases for J; bases not matched to a gene: 8. Germline-derived CDR1 and CDR2 are DFQATT and SNEGSKA (reference sequence). The CDR3 DNA reads TGCAGTGCTAGCCCCGGGACAGGGGTCGGCGAGCAGTACTTC. This gives the protein CSASPGTGVGEQYF.

Many counts were recorded for this clonotype. The chain has TRBV7-9 and TRBJ2-3, with D possibly called TRBD1 or TRBD2 (6 bases each). Trimming removed 6 bases from V and 2 bases from J, with 12 bases in between. Germline V gene lookup returns CDR1 SEHNR and CDR2 FQNEAQ (reference sequence). The CDR3 has 14 amino acids. The CDR3 DNA reads TGTGCCAGCAGTCCATCGGGGGCCACAGATACGCAGTATTTT. This sequence encodes CASSPSGATDTQYF.

This clonotype was seen many times. This sequence joins TRBV20-1 and TRBJ2-5; D perhaps matches TRBD1 (6 bases). Between the trimmed V and J ends, which lost 6 bases and 2 bases, there was a span of 13 bases. Germline V lookup: CDR1 DFQATT, CDR2 SNEGSKA (reference sequence). The length of the CDR3 is 13 residues. CDR3 sequence: CSADPRGQETQYF. CDR3 nucleotides: TGCAGTGCAGACCCCAGGGGACAAGAGACCCAGTACTTC.

This clonotype has at least ten counts. This CDR3 is CSASGDSIYEQYF. The CDR3 nucleotides read TGCAGTGCTAGCGGGGACAGCATCTACGAGCAGTACTTC. The rearrangement uses TRBV20-1 and TRBJ2-7, with TRBD1 identical over 7 bases. The germline gives CDR1 DFQATT, CDR2 SNEGSKA (reference sequence). There are 13 residues in the CDR3. With V trimmed by 3 bases and J by 3 bases, 5 bases remained unmatched.

The sample holds many counts of this clonotype. The chain carries TRBV12-3 or TRBV12-4 and TRBJ1-1; a possible D gene is TRBD1 (5 bases). The ends were cut back, 2 bases at V and 3 bases at J, with 13 bases in the middle. The length of the CDR3 is 15 residues. CDR3 residues: CASSLSGRADTEAFF. The CDR3 DNA reads as TGTGCCAGCAGTTTAAGCGGCAGGGCAGACACTGAAGCTTTCTTT.

The chain uses TRBV20-1 and TRBJ2-5, with D hard to call. The ends were cut back, 2 bases at V and 2 bases at J, with 12 bases in the middle. CDR3 size: 14 residues. Germline CDR1 DFQATT, CDR2 SNEGSKA (reference sequence). The CDR3 DNA reads as TGCAGTGCTAGACCTACAAAGAGTCAAGAGACCCAGTACTTC. Its protein is CSARPTKSQETQYF.

The chain links TRBV2 to TRBJ1-3; no firm D call. This CDR3 is 13 amino acids long. Per the germline V gene, CDR1 is SNHLY and CDR2 is FYNNEI. V lost 4 bases and J 0 bases, leaving 4 bases between the germline ends. CDR3 bases: TGTGCCAGCAGTGCAGGCTCTGGAAACACCATATATTTT. Its translation is CASSAGSGNTIYF.

There are many counts of this clonotype. The V and J genes are TRBV20-1 and TRBJ1-6; no firm D call. CDR1 is DFQATT, CDR2 SNEGSKA, per germline (reference sequence). This CDR3 has 13 amino acids. The germline V and J ends were trimmed by 6 bases and 4 bases, with 10 bases remaining between them. The DNA of the CDR3 is TGCAGTGCCCCTACCCCATATAATTCACCCCTCCACTTT. Its translation is CSAPTPYNSPLHF.

This clonotype was counted many times. The V call is TRBV5-8, the J call TRBJ1-1, with a tentative D call TRBD1 (5 bases). The germline V gene encodes CDR1 SGHTS and CDR2 YDEGEE. The CDR3 covers 16 residues. V lost 3 bases and J lost 0, with 15 bases in between. DNA of the CDR3: TGTGCCAGCAGCTCGAGAGGGGTGGACATGAACACTGAAGCTTTCTTT. It specifies CASSSRGVDMNTEAFF.

This clonotype was seen at least ten times. J is TRBJ1-3 and V is TRBV5-1, with D maybe TRBD1 (5 bases). V was clipped by 3 bases and J by 0 bases, with 7 bases between them. The germline V gene has CDR1 SGHRS and CDR2 YFSETQ. The CDR3 runs 14 residues. CDR3 sequence (DNA): TGCGCCAGCAGCTCGACAGCCTCTGGAAACACCATATATTTT. It translates to CASSSTASGNTIYF.

This clonotype was observed at least ten times. The chain has TRBV2 and TRBJ2-1; D is possibly TRBD1 (5 bases). Trimming took off 6 bases at V and 5 bases at J, with 14 bases between the two ends. The CDR3 spans 14 residues. The V gene's germline CDR1 is SNHLY and CDR2 FYNNEI. In nucleotides, the CDR3 is TGTGCCAGCAGCACCAGGGTCCCTAACAATGAGCAGTTCTTC. It is translated as CASSTRVPNNEQFF.

This clonotype was recorded only once. The junction departs from germline at one end; a sequencing error may be responsible. The rearrangement links TRBV5-1 to TRBJ2-1; TRBD2 might be the D (5 bases). This CDR3 region has 14 residues. The germline CDR1 and CDR2 sequences are SGHRS and YFSETQ. The CDR3 region is CASSLVSSVYEQFF. The DNA for the CDR3 is TGTGCCAGCAGCTTGGTGAGTAGCGTATATGAGCAGTTCTTC.

At least ten counts were recorded for this clonotype. V gene TRBV15 combines with J gene TRBJ1-3; D might be TRBD1 (6 bases). With 1 base removed from V and 3 bases from J, the gap between germline ends came to 13 bases. In germline, CDR1 is LNHNV, CDR2 YYDKDF (reference sequence). The CDR3 has 16 amino acids. For the CDR3, the DNA is TGTGCCACCAGCAGAGGGGTACAGGGCGGTGGAAACACCATATATTTT. Translated, it gives CATSRGVQGGGNTIYF.

This clonotype was detected ten times or more. The chain recombines TRBV21-1 with TRBJ2-7; the D call TRBD1 from the table was never checked on the DNA. TRBV21-1 is flagged as a pseudogene. This CDR3 is 14 amino acids long. CDR3 amino acids: CASSKRQGAYEQYF. CDR3 nucleotide sequence: TGTGCCAGCAGCAAGAGGCAGGGTGCCTACGAGCAGTACTTC.

On this clonotype: A read error is possible here, since a much larger clone lies one base away. The chain joins TRBV20-1 to TRBJ2-2; D ambiguous. Germline CDR1 reads DFQATT; CDR2 reads SNEGSKA (reference sequence). The CDR3 spans 12 residues. The CDR3 coding sequence is TGCAGTGCTAGAAGGTTCACCGAGGAGCTGTTTTTT. This sequence encodes CSARRFTEELFF.

This chain uses TRBV5-1 with TRBJ2-7; 8 bases map to TRBD1. V dropped 0 bases and J dropped 1; count of bases not matched to a gene: 6. Germline V CDR1 and CDR2: SGHRS, YFSETQ. This CDR3 is 16 amino acids long. Here the CDR3 DNA reads TGCGCCAGCAGCTTGGGCCGGGACAGGCCTTCCTACGAGCAGTACTTC. Translating it yields CASSLGRDRPSYEQYF.

The chain couples TRBV29-1 to TRBJ1-2; D is uncertain. This CDR3 comprises 15 residues. V was clipped by 0 bases and J by 2 bases, with 13 bases between them. Germline assignment: CDR1 SQVTM and CDR2 ANQGSEA. CDR3 region: CSVEEGARPNYGYTF. CDR3 coding DNA: TGCAGCGTTGAAGAGGGAGCCCGACCCAACTATGGCTACACCTTC.